This T cell receptor (beta chain) derives from a study of blood T cell repertoires in COVID-19. The ends were cut back, 5 bases at V and 6 bases at J, with 10 bases in the middle. CDR3 size: 13 residues. Per the germline V gene, CDR1 is SGHTA and CDR2 is FQGNSA. Per the study methods: Amplification of reference gene primers was used by the study to estimate nucleated cell counts. Sequencing used immunoSEQ multiplex PCR; TCRdb keeps in-frame clones, though not all of them. Clone size and V and J calls were adopted from that table, with D and trimming inferred from the DNA. The top ten clones hold over 9% of a sample with about 160,000 clones, around nine tenths of them seen once.

The clonotype comes from a woman in her 70s with COVID-19, enrolled during active disease. This chain links TRBV7-2 with TRBJ2-2; TRBD2 is a possible D gene (5 bases). The sample taken for sequencing was peripheral blood. The CDR3 region is CASSQFGAGELFF. The CDR3, as DNA: TGTGCCAGCAGCCAATTCGGGGCCGGGGAGCTGTTTTTT.